This T cell receptor (beta chain) stems from a study of T cell responses to AZD1222 COVID-19 vaccine. Trimming removed 6 bases from V and 8 bases from J, with 10 bases in between. CDR3 length: 11 residues. Points on this clone: The sample contains more than one DNA sequence encoding this CDR3.

Clones were sequenced by immunoSEQ multiplex PCR, and TCRdb holds only the in-frame ones, with some missing. The data show about 150,000 clones, 75% to 95% seen once. This TCR was recovered from an adult who received the AZD1222 COVID-19 vaccine. The source material was peripheral blood, sampled 28 days after the second AZD1222 dose. The gene calls are TRBV12-3 or TRBV12-4 and TRBJ1-2, with D unresolved. For the CDR3, the DNA is TGTGCCAGCAGCACCGGTGGGGGCTACACCTTC. Its translation: CASSTGGGYTF.